This TCR beta chain is from a study of blood T cells in healthy people across ages. About the research overall: Per every two T cells, about one barcoded beta molecule was captured by template switching. Overall study findings and caveats: Compared with aged donors, long-lived donors showed fewer expanded clones, suggesting selection.

This clonotype occurred once. Its cognate antigen is unknown. Isolation per sample recovered at least 7 million PBMCs. A J-beta primer mix and a sample-barcoded 5' primer were used in a second PCR of about 6 to 12 cycles. TCRdb processed the 5' RACE reads anew with MiXCR; each CDR3 protein has one entry. Of about 680,000 distinct CDR3 sequences listed, around 48% are singletons. Trimming pared 2 bases from V and 1 base from J, leaving 10 bases between. From germline, CDR1 is MNHEY and CDR2 SMNVEV (reference sequence). The CDR3 extends over 15 amino acids. J is TRBJ2-3 and V is TRBV27; D remains unclear. Sequences were obtained from blood. This TCR was recovered from a woman aged 55-69 years in good health. CDR3 residues: CASSLGVLGTDTQYF. CDR3 DNA sequence: TGTGCCAGCAGTTTAGGAGTCCTGGGCACAGATACGCAGTATTTT.